Many counts were recorded for the clone carrying this T cell receptor (beta chain). Its matching antigen is unknown. The source of the sample is a study of HIV-infected patients and healthy controls. Regarding the study as a whole: Compared with controls, mean Gini indices were significantly raised in HIV-infected repertoires, possibly indicating oligoclonality.

The repertoire came from unfractionated whole blood and reflected all unsorted peripheral T cells. Reverse transcription used roughly 450 ng RNA and constant-region primers for alpha and beta. Separate chain-specific third strand synthesis with multiplexing indices produced the alpha and beta libraries. A 5' RACE adapter with a random hexamer and the SP2 primer site was joined to cDNA. After a brief PCR adding P5, P7 and a second index, roughly 24 amplification cycles followed. Via MiXCR, TCRdb re-called the 5' RACE reads, giving one row per CDR3 protein. The repertoire consists of 17,000 or so distinct CDR3 sequences, with around 5.5% occurring once and the leading ten covering 1.9%. Sequencing was carried out using blood. The sequence was obtained from an adult in good health.

The CDR3 spells CATPARGGGVTDTQYF. The CDR3 DNA follows: TGTGCCACCCCAGCCCGCGGGGGGGGCGTAACAGATACGCAGTATTTT. The chain joins TRBV2 to TRBJ2-3; 9 bases are shared with TRBD2. V trimming: 10 bases; J trimming: 3 bases; junction bases outside the gene matches: 14. The CDR3 length is 16 residues. Germline CDR1 SNHLY, CDR2 FYNNEI.